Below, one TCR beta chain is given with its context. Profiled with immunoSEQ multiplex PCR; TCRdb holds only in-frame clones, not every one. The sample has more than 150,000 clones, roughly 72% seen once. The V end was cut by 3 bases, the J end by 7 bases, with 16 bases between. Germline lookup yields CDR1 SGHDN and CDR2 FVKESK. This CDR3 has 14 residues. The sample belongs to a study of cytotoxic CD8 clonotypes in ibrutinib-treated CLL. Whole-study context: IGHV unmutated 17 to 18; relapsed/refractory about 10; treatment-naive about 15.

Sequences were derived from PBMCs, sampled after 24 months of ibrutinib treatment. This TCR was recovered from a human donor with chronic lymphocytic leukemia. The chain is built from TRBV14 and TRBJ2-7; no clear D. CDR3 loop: CASSQPGRSKEQYF. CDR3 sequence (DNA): TGTGCCAGCAGCCAGCCGGGCAGGTCGAAAGAGCAGTACTTC.